Listed below are T cell receptor beta chains from one sample, sequenced in a study of T-cell reconstitution after alpha-beta-depleted transplantation in children. MiXCR, run by TCRdb on the PCR reads, gives a single entry per CDR3 protein. The sample consists of about 77,000 distinct CDR3 sequences, about a sixth of them appearing once. The sequencing used PBMCs, mostly from graft donor cells, collected 360 days after TCRalphabeta/CD19-depleted stem cell transplant. These receptors all stem from a male patient under 10 years old who had a stem cell transplant for acute lymphoblastic leukemia, so the T cells may come from the graft donor. The CDR3 runs from the conserved cysteine through the conserved F or W. The order of the fields is J gene, clone size, D gene, V gene, CDR3 DNA, CDR3 protein. A D gene is named only where the DNA matches it firmly. Size tells how often a clone was seen (once, few, many) or the class of an expanded clone, and some rows leave it out.

J: TRBJ2-3
size: many
D: NA
V: TRBV12-3/TRBV12-4
DNA: TGTGCCAGCAGTTTAACTGGACTAAACACAGATACGCAGTATTTT
CDR3: CASSLTGLNTDTQYF

J: TRBJ2-3
size: few
D: NA
V: TRBV20-1
DNA: TGCAGTGCCCCTAAAAGTCCAGATACGCAGTATTTT
CDR3: CSAPKSPDTQYF

J: TRBJ2-7
size: NA
D: TRBD2
V: TRBV12-3/TRBV12-4
DNA: TGTGCCAGCACCCGTTATGACTCGACTAGCGGGAACTACGAGCAGTACTTC
CDR3: CASTRYDSTSGNYEQYF

J: TRBJ2-2
size: few
D: NA
V: TRBV12-3/TRBV12-4
DNA: TGTGCCAGCAGTTTTCTCCCCACCGGGGAGCTGTTTTTT
CDR3: CASSFLPTGELFF

J: TRBJ2-1
size: NA
D: TRBD2
V: TRBV20-1
DNA: TGCAGTGCTAGAGGAGGACTAGCGGGAGGTCCCACCTACAATGAGCAGTTCTTC
CDR3: CSARGGLAGGPTYNEQFF

J: TRBJ2-1
size: NA
D: NA
V: TRBV2
DNA: TGTGCCAGCAGCCCGGAGAACTACAATGAGCAGTTCTTC
CDR3: CASSPENYNEQFF

J: TRBJ2-5
size: NA
D: NA
V: TRBV6-1
DNA: TGTGCCACCACGGGAGAGGGCAGGTTGTGGGACCAGTACTTC
CDR3: CATTGEGRLWDQYF

J: TRBJ2-1
size: few
D: TRBD2
V: TRBV12-3/TRBV12-4
DNA: TGTGCCAGCAGGGAGGGACTAGCGGGCTACAATGAGCAGTTCTTC
CDR3: CASREGLAGYNEQFF

J: TRBJ2-1
size: once
D: NA
V: TRBV20-1
DNA: TGCAGTGCCAACCTAGGGGGAGTAGCCCCTACGGATGAGCAGTTCTTC
CDR3: CSANLGGVAPTDEQFF

J: TRBJ2-2
size: NA
D: TRBD1
V: TRBV10-2
DNA: TGCGCCAGCGCCCAGGGGGCAGGGGAGCTGTTTTTT
CDR3: CASAQGAGELFF

J: TRBJ2-1
size: few
D: NA
V: TRBV3-1
DNA: TGTGCCAGCAGCCAAGGACCGGACAGCGAATACAATGAGCAGTTCTTC
CDR3: CASSQGPDSEYNEQFF

J: TRBJ1-1
size: many
D: NA
V: TRBV3-1
DNA: TGTGCCAGCAGCCAAAACCGAGGAGACACTGAAGCTTTCTTT
CDR3: CASSQNRGDTEAFF

J: TRBJ2-3
size: few
D: TRBD1
V: TRBV20-1
DNA: TGCAGTGCTCGACAGGGGGCAAAAGATACGCAGTATTTT
CDR3: CSARQGAKDTQYF

J: TRBJ2-5
size: NA
D: TRBD1
V: TRBV29-1
DNA: TGCAGCGCTGTCAAGGACAGGGGTCTAGAGACCCAGTACTTC
CDR3: CSAVKDRGLETQYF

J: TRBJ1-1
size: NA
D: NA
V: TRBV6-5
DNA: TGTGCCAGCAGTTACAGGGGGTGGGGGACTGAAGCTTTCTTT
CDR3: CASSYRGWGTEAFF

J: TRBJ2-7
size: many
D: TRBD2
V: TRBV12-3/TRBV12-4
DNA: TGTGCCAGCAGTAAAGCGGGGGGGAGGTCCTACGAGCAGTACTTC
CDR3: CASSKAGGRSYEQYF

J: TRBJ1-6
size: NA
D: NA
V: TRBV2
DNA: TGTGCCAGCAACATAAATTCACCCCTCCACTTT
CDR3: CASNINSPLHF

J: TRBJ2-7
size: many
D: NA
V: TRBV5-1
DNA: TGCGCCAGCAGCGGACTCTCCTACGAGCAGTACTTC
CDR3: CASSGLSYEQYF

J: TRBJ2-5
size: NA
D: TRBD2
V: TRBV5-5
DNA: TGTGCCAGCAGCACAGGTGGGCTAGCGGGTGGGGAGACCCAGTACTTC
CDR3: CASSTGGLAGGETQYF

J: TRBJ2-7
size: few
D: TRBD2
V: TRBV12-3/TRBV12-4
DNA: TGTGCCAGCAGTCGACTCCGGAAGCGGGGATACTACGAGCAGTACTTC
CDR3: CASSRLRKRGYYEQYF

J: TRBJ2-6
size: NA
D: NA
V: TRBV12-3/TRBV12-4
DNA: TGTGCCATCAGTTTTCTCTCCCGCCGGGTCTCTGGGGCCAACGTCCTGACTTTC
CDR3: CAISFLSRRVSGANVLTF

J: TRBJ2-7
size: many
D: NA
V: TRBV12-3/TRBV12-4
DNA: TGTGCCAGCATTCGGACTCTCTACGAGCAGTACTTC
CDR3: CASIRTLYEQYF

J: TRBJ2-7
size: NA
D: NA
V: TRBV30
DNA: TGTGCCTGGGCAGGGGGGTACGAGCAGTACTTC
CDR3: CAWAGGYEQYF

J: TRBJ2-7
size: NA
D: TRBD1
V: TRBV12-3/TRBV12-4
DNA: TGTGCCAGCAGTCACTCGACGGGACAGGGCTCCTACGAGCAGTACTTC
CDR3: CASSHSTGQGSYEQYF

J: TRBJ1-3
size: few
D: NA
V: TRBV28
DNA: TGTGCCAGCAGTTTATCGGTCCCTGGAAACACCATATATTTT
CDR3: CASSLSVPGNTIYF

J: TRBJ2-7
size: few
D: NA
V: TRBV12-3/TRBV12-4
DNA: TGTGCCAGCAGTTTGTCCCTGCGAAGGGGTGGCCACTACGAGCAGTACTTC
CDR3: CASSLSLRRGGHYEQYF

J: TRBJ2-1
size: many
D: TRBD1
V: TRBV24-1
DNA: TGTGCCACCAGTGATCGACAGGGGGCAGTCGGATGGAATGAGCAGTTCTTC
CDR3: CATSDRQGAVGWNEQFF

J: TRBJ2-3
size: few
D: TRBD2
V: TRBV4-2
DNA: TGTGCCAGCAGCCAAGGTTTATTAGCGGGGTTCACAGATACGCAGTATTTT
CDR3: CASSQGLLAGFTDTQYF

J: TRBJ2-7
size: few
D: NA
V: TRBV11-2
DNA: TGTGCCAGCAGCACCTTTATGGGGGAGTCTTACGAGCAGTACTTC
CDR3: CASSTFMGESYEQYF

J: TRBJ2-1
size: NA
D: NA
V: TRBV9
DNA: TGTGCCAGCAGCGTAGGCTCGAGCTCCTACAATGAGCAGTTCTTC
CDR3: CASSVGSSSYNEQFF

J: TRBJ1-5
size: NA
D: TRBD1
V: TRBV6-1
DNA: TGTGCCAGCACCGGGACAGGGGAAGGTCAGCCCCAGCATTTT
CDR3: CASTGTGEGQPQHF